The 3 T cell receptor beta chains listed next were all sequenced from one sample in a study of T cells in Graves' hyperthyroidism and ophthalmopathy. From RNA transcripts, TCR beta CDR3 regions were amplified. The TCR CDR3 first-round RT-PCR relied on the HTBI primer set. One entry per CDR3 protein, called by TCRdb with MiXCR from the multiplex PCR reads. Among nearly 600,000 distinct CDR3 sequences listed, 14% were seen once. Sequenced material: blood. Source of these receptors: a woman younger than 30 with Graves' ophthalmopathy.

To note about this clonotype: This sequence may be a read error, since a much larger clone differs from it by one base. J is TRBJ1-1 and V is TRBV27; 7 bases agree with TRBD1. Germline V gives CDR1 MNHEY, CDR2 SMNVEV (reference sequence). The CDR3 runs 15 residues. CDR3 sequence (DNA): TGTGCCAGCAGTTTCATGACAGGGATGAACACTGAAGCTCTCTTT. Translated: CASSFMTGMNTEALF.

This clonotype occurred a few times. V gene TRBV6-6 combines with J gene TRBJ1-1; D not certain. The V end lost 2 bases, the J end lost 4 bases, and 8 bases lay between the germline ends. Germline V gene lookup returns CDR1 MNHNY and CDR2 SVGAGI (reference sequence). This CDR3 has 13 amino acids. The CDR3 loop reads CASSYDRSTEAFF. CDR3 nucleotide sequence: TGTGCCAGCAGTTACGACCGGAGCACTGAAGCTTTCTTT.

This clonotype was observed at least ten times. The V and J genes are TRBV5-8 and TRBJ1-1; D is unclear. Germline assignment: CDR1 SGHTS and CDR2 YDEGEE. V lost 0 bases, J lost 1 base, and 10 bases lay in between. The CDR3 sequence is 15 residues long. CDR3 sequence: CASSLAFSKNTEAFF. The CDR3, as DNA: TGTGCCAGCAGCTTGGCCTTCAGCAAGAACACTGAAGCTTTCTTT.